The clone carrying this T cell receptor (beta chain) was detected ten times or more. The CDR3 has 15 amino acids. Germline V gene lookup returns CDR1 SGHRS and CDR2 YFSETQ. V shed 1 base and J 5 bases; nucleotides not matched to a gene: 4. This entry is derived from a study of regulatory T cells in long-lasting Graves disease. Time point reported: newly diagnosed GD, antithyroid drugs for less than 3 months. Extracted RNA from PBMCs served as the source of the TCR library. Criteria from the American Thyroid Association guidelines were applied to diagnose Graves' disease. To make TCR beta libraries, researchers used iRepertoire HTBI primers and Arm-PCR of CDR3 regions. TCRdb recomputed calls from the multiplex PCR reads with MiXCR, one row per CDR3 protein. The sample contains 350,000 to 400,000 distinct CDR3 sequences, 15% of which appear only once.

The chain combines TRBV5-1 with TRBJ2-1; TRBD2 aligns across 9 bases. The specimen comprised peripheral blood mononuclear cells (PBMCs), sampled at new diagnosis, from a patient treated with antithyroid drugs. This TCR came from a female donor with Graves disease. The CDR3 spells CASSLILAGNNEQFF. The CDR3 DNA follows: TGCGCCAGCAGCTTGATCCTAGCGGGGAACAATGAGCAGTTCTTC.